Given below is one TCR beta chain in context. Its antigen is as yet unknown. The data stem from a study of T-cell reconstitution after alpha-beta-depleted transplantation in children. Study-level findings and limits: Recipient T cells and thymic progenitors that survived were the source of the high TCRbeta diversity seen at day 60 in some patients. After transplant, at about two months, alpha-beta T cells were reportedly derived from several hundred expanded graft clones. By one year post-transplant, T-cell counts and diversity largely arose from T cells that were newly produced.

The library targeted TCRbeta and was prepared with unique molecular identifiers. TCRdb called the PCR reads again in MiXCR, with one record for every CDR3 protein. The sample lists 540,000 or so distinct CDR3 sequences, about 21% occurring once. Germline CDR1 SQVTM, CDR2 ANQGSEA. The CDR3 is made up of 13 amino acids. Trimming cost V 7 bases and J 7 bases; bases outside gene matches: 8. This sample comprised PBMCs, mostly from graft donor cells, obtained 360 days after TCRalphabeta/CD19-depleted stem cell transplant. V usage is TRBV29-1 and J usage is TRBJ2-2, with 8 bases aligning to TRBD2. This TCR was sampled from a boy under three years old who had a stem cell transplant for acute myeloid leukemia, so the T cells may come from the graft donor. The CDR3 region is CSGRGGGSGELFF. The DNA of the CDR3 is TGCAGCGGCCGGGGGGGCGGGAGCGGGGAGCTGTTTTTT.